This T cell receptor beta chain was recovered during a study of blood T cells in healthy people across ages. Looking at the study overall: Template switching picked up about one barcoded beta molecule for each two T cells. Study outcomes and limitations: Estimates of total diversity, which came from one million sequenced T cells, were considered to be underestimates.

Every donor contributed 7.5 to 10 milliliters of peripheral blood by blood draw. The table lists this clonotype with a few counts. As yet, its antigen is unknown. The germline V gene has CDR1 SGHTA and CDR2 FQGNSA. This CDR3 spans 12 amino acids. The authors ran a second PCR of about 7 to 12 cycles using a sample-barcoded 5' primer and a J-beta primer mix. Every cDNA molecule bore a tag from a template-switch adaptor containing 12 random nucleotides. TCRdb reanalysed the 5' RACE reads using MiXCR and keeps one entry per CDR3 protein. The sample yields some 1.5 million distinct CDR3 sequences, 28% seen once.

The chain recombines TRBV7-2 with TRBJ2-4, with D uncertain. The DNA end is a closer match to TRBJ2-7, so the J assignment may be wrong. The receptor was derived from a woman aged 25 to 39 in good health. The sample was blood. The CDR3 bases are TGTGCCAGCAGCAAACCGGCGTACGAGCAGTACTTC. It is translated as CASSKPAYEQYF.